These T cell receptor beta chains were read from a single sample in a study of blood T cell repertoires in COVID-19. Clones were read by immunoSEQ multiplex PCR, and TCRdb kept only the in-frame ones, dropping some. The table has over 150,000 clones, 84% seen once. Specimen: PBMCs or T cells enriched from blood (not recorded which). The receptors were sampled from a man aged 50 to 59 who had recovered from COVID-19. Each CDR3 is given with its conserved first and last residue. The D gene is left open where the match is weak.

CDR3: CASSLGADSGANVLTF
V: TRBV7-3
D: .
J: TRBJ2-6

CDR3: CASRPPGGRTGELFF
V: TRBV19
D: .
J: TRBJ2-2

CDR3: CASTRDWQDGYTF
V: TRBV6-5
D: .
J: TRBJ1-2

CDR3: CASSLGDIAYSYEQYF
V: TRBV7-8
D: .
J: TRBJ2-7

CDR3: CASASGFMGQPQHF
V: TRBV6-5
D: .
J: TRBJ1-5

CDR3: CASSFGTGGDEQYF
V: TRBV5-1
D: TRBD1
J: TRBJ2-7

CDR3: CASRRTGSSSYNSPLHF
V: TRBV19
D: TRBD1
J: TRBJ1-6

CDR3: CASSLAGPAGDYGYTF
V: TRBV5-1
D: .
J: TRBJ1-2

CDR3: CASSLGLAGTGELFF
V: TRBV11-2
D: TRBD2
J: TRBJ2-2

CDR3: CASSMTALTGELFF
V: TRBV7-9
D: .
J: TRBJ2-2

CDR3: CSVDKGGRGNYGYTF
V: TRBV29-1
D: TRBD1
J: TRBJ1-2

CDR3: CAWSRTAGGSRYEQFF
V: TRBV30
D: TRBD2
J: TRBJ2-1

CDR3: CASSLVPGTALNTEAFF
V: TRBV5-4
D: TRBD1
J: TRBJ1-1

CDR3: CASSNGTSIDTQYF
V: TRBV5-5
D: TRBD2
J: TRBJ2-3

CDR3: CAIRESGGYTDTQYF
V: TRBV10-3
D: TRBD2
J: TRBJ2-3

CDR3: CASSLANPGEQYF
V: TRBV5-1
D: .
J: TRBJ2-7

CDR3: CASTTSGRANTEAFF
V: TRBV7-9
D: .
J: TRBJ1-1

CDR3: CASMAGGETQYF
V: TRBV6-5
D: TRBD1
J: TRBJ2-5

CDR3: CASSLIDRTNTEAFF
V: TRBV28
D: .
J: TRBJ1-1

CDR3: CASSSTTGGLADTQYF
V: TRBV5-1
D: TRBD1
J: TRBJ2-3

CDR3: CASSTTGQALASPLHF
V: TRBV19
D: TRBD1
J: TRBJ1-6

CDR3: CASSSTNQETQYF
V: TRBV11-2
D: .
J: TRBJ2-5

CDR3: CASSLGTGTNSPLHF
V: TRBV5-5
D: TRBD1
J: TRBJ1-6

CDR3: CASRYSREYDNSPLHF
V: TRBV6-5
D: .
J: TRBJ1-6

CDR3: CASSAAWGGLEEQYF
V: TRBV7-2
D: .
J: TRBJ2-7

CDR3: CASRLASTDTQYF
V: TRBV6-5
D: .
J: TRBJ2-3

CDR3: CASMPGTGIYEQYF
V: TRBV7-9
D: TRBD1
J: TRBJ2-7

CDR3: CASSQKGQVDSPLHF
V: TRBV4-2
D: TRBD1
J: TRBJ1-6

CDR3: CASSLAEVTVEKLFF
V: TRBV7-9
D: .
J: TRBJ1-4

CDR3: CASTRLYLYGYTF
V: TRBV2
D: .
J: TRBJ1-2